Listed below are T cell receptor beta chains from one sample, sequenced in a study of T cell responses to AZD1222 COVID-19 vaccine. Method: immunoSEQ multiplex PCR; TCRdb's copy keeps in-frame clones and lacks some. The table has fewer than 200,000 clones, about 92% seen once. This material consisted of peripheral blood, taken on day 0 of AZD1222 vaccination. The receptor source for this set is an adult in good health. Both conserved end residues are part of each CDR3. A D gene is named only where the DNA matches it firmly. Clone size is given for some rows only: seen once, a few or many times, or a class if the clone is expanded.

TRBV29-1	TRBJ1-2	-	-	CSVEEPDRTNYGYTF	TGCAGCGTTGAAGAACCCGACCGTACTAACTATGGCTACACCTTC
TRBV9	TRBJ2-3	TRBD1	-	CASSVVGTAYLGNSTDTQYF	TGTGCCAGCAGCGTAGTAGGGACAGCCTACCTGGGGAATAGCACAGATACGCAGTATTTT
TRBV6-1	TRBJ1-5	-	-	CASSETLAFGYSNQPQHF	TGTGCCAGCAGTGAAACTCTCGCGTTCGGCTATAGCAATCAGCCCCAGCATTTT
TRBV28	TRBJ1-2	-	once	CASISRDSYTF	TGTGCCAGCATATCTCGGGACTCCTACACCTTC
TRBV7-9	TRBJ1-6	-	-	CASSLLGRVNSPLHF	TGTGCCAGCAGCTTATTGGGGAGGGTAAATTCACCCCTCCACTTT
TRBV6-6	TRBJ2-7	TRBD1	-	CASSYSPGQGYEQYF	TGTGCCAGCAGTTACTCCCCGGGACAGGGGTACGAGCAGTACTTC
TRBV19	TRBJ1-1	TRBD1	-	CASSSRDRGRRNTEAFF	TGTGCCAGTAGTTCTCGGGACAGGGGGCGCCGGAACACTGAAGCTTTCTTT
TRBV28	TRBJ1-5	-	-	CASSPSANQPQHF	TGTGCCAGCAGTCCAAGCGCGAATCAGCCCCAGCATTTT
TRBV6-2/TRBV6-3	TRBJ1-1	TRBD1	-	CASSRTGGYTEAFF	TGTGCCAGCAGTAGGACAGGGGGCTACACTGAAGCTTTCTTT
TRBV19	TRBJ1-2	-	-	CASSIQVGQSYGYTF	TGTGCCAGTAGTATCCAAGTAGGACAGAGCTATGGCTACACCTTC
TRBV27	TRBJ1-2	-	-	CASSLSPNYGYTF	TGTGCCAGCAGTTTATCCCCTAACTATGGCTACACCTTC
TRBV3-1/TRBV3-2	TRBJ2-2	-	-	CASSQDRVLRTNTGELFF	TGTGCCAGCAGCCAAGATCGTGTACTCCGGACGAACACCGGGGAGCTGTTTTTT
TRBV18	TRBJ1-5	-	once	CASSPTGPHQPQHF	TGTGCCAGCTCTCCAACAGGGCCCCATCAGCCCCAGCATTTT
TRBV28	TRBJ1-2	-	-	CASSKNYYGYTF	TGTGCCAGCAGCAAGAATTACTATGGCTACACCTTC
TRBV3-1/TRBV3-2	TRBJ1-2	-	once	CASSQRTGRTFGYTF	TGTGCCAGCAGCCAAAGAACAGGGAGAACCTTCGGCTACACCTTC
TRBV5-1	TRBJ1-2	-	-	CASSPDRGNYGYTF	TGCGCCAGCAGCCCCGACCGTGGGAACTATGGCTACACCTTC
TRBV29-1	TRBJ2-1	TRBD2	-	CSVGTSGSGEQFF	TGCAGCGTCGGGACTAGCGGGAGCGGGGAGCAGTTCTTC
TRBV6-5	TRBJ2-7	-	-	CASSYPGTGAYEQYF	TGTGCCAGCAGTTACCCCGGGACGGGAGCCTACGAGCAGTACTTC
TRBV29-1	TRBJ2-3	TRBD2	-	CSAQGGRGGPDTQYF	TGCAGCGCACAAGGAGGGCGGGGGGGACCAGATACGCAGTATTTT
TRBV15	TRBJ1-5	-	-	CATSPPYREEQPQHF	TGTGCCACCAGCCCCCCGTACAGGGAGGAACAGCCCCAGCATTTT
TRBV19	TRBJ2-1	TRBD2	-	CASSITPGLAGVNEQFF	TGTGCCAGTAGTATCACCCCGGGACTAGCGGGAGTTAATGAGCAGTTCTTC
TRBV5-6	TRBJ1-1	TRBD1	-	CASSLPGGYRGGNTEAFF	TGTGCCAGCAGCTTGCCAGGGGGCTACCGAGGAGGGAACACTGAAGCTTTCTTT
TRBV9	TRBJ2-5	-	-	CASSPRGLQETQYF	TGTGCCAGCAGCCCCCGCGGCCTCCAAGAGACCCAGTACTTC
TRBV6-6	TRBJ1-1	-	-	CASSYPLGVNTEAFF	TGTGCCAGCAGTTACCCGTTGGGGGTGAACACTGAAGCTTTCTTT
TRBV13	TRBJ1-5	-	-	CASSIGDQPQHF	TGTGCCAGCAGCATCGGGGATCAGCCCCAGCATTTT
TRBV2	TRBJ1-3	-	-	CASSVASGAGNTIYF	TGTGCCAGCAGTGTAGCGTCAGGGGCTGGAAACACCATATATTTT
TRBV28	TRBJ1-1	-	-	CASSLFTFQPLPAFF	TGTGCCAGCAGTCTTTTCACTTTTCAACCCCTCCCGGCTTTCTTT
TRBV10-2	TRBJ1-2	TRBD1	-	CASRGDRASGGYTF	TGCGCCAGCAGAGGGGACAGGGCGTCCGGCGGCTACACCTTC
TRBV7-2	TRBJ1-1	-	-	CASRNLAPNTEAFF	TGTGCCAGCAGGAATCTGGCGCCGAACACTGAAGCTTTCTTT
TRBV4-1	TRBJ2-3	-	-	CASSPESWVPSTDTQYF	TGCGCCAGCAGCCCCGAATCTTGGGTCCCTAGCACAGATACGCAGTATTTT
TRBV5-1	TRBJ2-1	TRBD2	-	CASSSGLAGGYEQFF	TGCGCCAGCAGCTCGGGACTAGCGGGAGGCTATGAGCAGTTCTTC
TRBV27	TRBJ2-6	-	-	CASSRRVGGPGILAGANVLTF	TGTGCCAGCAGCCGCCGGGTTGGGGGGCCTGGGATTTTAGCTGGGGCCAACGTCCTGACTTTC
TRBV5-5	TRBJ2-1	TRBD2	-	CASSLGTSGKYEQFF	TGTGCCAGCAGCTTGGGGACTAGCGGGAAATATGAGCAGTTCTTC
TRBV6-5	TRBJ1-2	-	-	CASTPGNSYGYTF	TGTGCCAGCACCCCTGGGAACTCCTATGGCTACACCTTC
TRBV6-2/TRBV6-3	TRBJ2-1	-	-	CASSPPHYNEQFF	TGTGCCAGCAGCCCCCCCCACTACAATGAGCAGTTCTTC
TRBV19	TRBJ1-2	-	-	CASSIGPQGYTF	TGTGCCAGTAGTATAGGACCACAAGGCTACACCTTC
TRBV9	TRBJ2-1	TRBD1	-	CASSVDGQGRNEQFF	TGTGCCAGCAGCGTAGATGGACAGGGTAGGAATGAGCAGTTCTTC
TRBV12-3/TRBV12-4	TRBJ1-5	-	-	CASSSDANQPQHF	TGTGCCAGCAGTTCTGATGCGAATCAGCCCCAGCATTTT
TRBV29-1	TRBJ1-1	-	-	CSATGTTKNTEAFF	TGCAGCGCCACCGGGACAACTAAGAACACTGAAGCTTTCTTT
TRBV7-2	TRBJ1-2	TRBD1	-	CASSPTGEFFGYTF	TGTGCCAGCAGCCCTACAGGGGAATTTTTTGGCTACACCTTC
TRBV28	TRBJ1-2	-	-	CASRTEHPNYGYTF	TGTGCCAGCAGGACAGAACACCCCAACTATGGCTACACCTTC